These 5 T cell receptor beta chains came from one sample sequenced in a study of blood T cell repertoires in COVID-19. The table came from immunoSEQ multiplex PCR; TCRdb's copy has only in-frame clones and leaves some out. The sample shows roughly 50,000 clones, 89% of them seen only once. Sequences were obtained from peripheral blood. The receptors shown here come from a woman aged 55-75 years with active COVID-19.

This sequence joins TRBV18 and TRBJ2-7; D is ambiguous. Per germline, CDR1 KGHSH and CDR2 LQKENI. CDR3 size: 14 residues. The ends were cut back, 0 bases at V and 2 bases at J, with 8 bases in the middle. CDR3 region: CASSPPTTAYEQYF. Written as DNA, the CDR3 is TGTGCCAGCTCACCACCCACAACCGCCTACGAGCAGTACTTC.

This sequence joins TRBV27 and TRBJ1-2, with 9 bases fitting TRBD1. The CDR3 runs to 14 residues. Germline V gene data show CDR1 as MNHEY and CDR2 as SMNVEV (reference sequence). J gave up 3 bases and V 4 bases, and 3 bases lay outside the gene matches. CDR3 region: CASSSRTGDYGYTF. The CDR3 DNA sequence: TGTGCCAGCAGTTCACGGACAGGGGACTATGGCTACACCTTC.

This clone has ten or more counts. The chain combines TRBV6-5 with TRBJ1-6; TRBD1 matches at 7 bases. Trimming cost V 6 bases and J 5 bases; bases outside gene matches: 4. There are 14 residues in the CDR3. Germline CDR1 MNHEY, CDR2 SVGAGI. DNA of the CDR3: TGTGCCAGCAGGGGGGGACAGAATAATTCACCCCTCCACTTT. Protein product: CASRGGQNNSPLHF.

The V call is TRBV7-8, the J call TRBJ2-3; 7 bases align to TRBD1. The CDR3 totals 15 residues. CDR1 SGHVS and CDR2 FQNEAQ come from the germline V gene. Unmatched junction bases numbered 5, after V lost 2 bases and J lost 3 bases. CDR3 residues: CASSLRPRGTDTQYF. The DNA for the CDR3 is TGTGCCAGCAGCTTACGGCCCAGGGGGACAGATACGCAGTATTTT.

This clone was picked up one time. The rearrangement links TRBV7-3 to TRBJ1-1; the D gene is possibly TRBD1 (5 bases). CDR3 length equals 16 residues. Trimming pared 1 base from V and 4 bases from J, leaving 16 bases between. CDR1 SGHTA and CDR2 FQGTGA come from the germline V gene. CDR3 bases: TGTGCCAGCAGCTTAAGGCGCAGGGATTGGGCCACTGAAGCTTTCTTT. Amino acid sequence: CASSLRRRDWATEAFF.